This T cell receptor (beta chain) was sequenced during a study of blood T cell repertoires in COVID-19. The data were produced by immunoSEQ multiplex PCR, yet TCRdb's version contains in-frame clones alone and is incomplete. This sample has under 150,000 clones; around nine tenths occur once, and the top ten carry roughly 2.2%. The CDR3 covers 16 residues. CDR1 and CDR2 (germline): SGHTA, FQGTGA. Trimming took 5 bases from V and 4 from J, leaving 18 bases between them. The sample consisted of peripheral blood. The sequence was collected from a man in his 70s with active COVID-19. The V call is TRBV7-3, the J call TRBJ2-1, with a tentative D call TRBD2 (6 bases). The CDR3 is CASSLNIADGYNEQFF. The CDR3 DNA reads TGTGCCAGCAGCCTGAATATAGCGGATGGATACAATGAGCAGTTCTTC.